This T cell receptor (beta chain) was found in a study of blood T cell repertoires in COVID-19. The authors' processing: Researchers report that nucleated cell counts were estimated from reference gene primer amplification. This table comes from immunoSEQ multiplex PCR, and its TCRdb copy is limited to in-frame clones, with some not included. For V, J and clone size, that table is used; D and trimming come from the DNA. The data hold about 180,000 clones, with about four fifths observed a single time. The TCR originated in a man between 65 and 79 years old with active or convalescent COVID-19. What was sequenced was peripheral blood.

CDR3 sequence (DNA): TGTGCCAGCAGCACCCCCCGACAGGGTTTGGATGGCTACACCTTC. Protein: CASSTPRQGLDGYTF. The chain is built from TRBV5-8 and TRBJ1-2, with 7 bases aligning to TRBD1. Germline lookup yields CDR1 SGHTS and CDR2 YDEGEE. The length of the CDR3 is 15 residues. V shed 4 bases and J 6 bases; nucleotides not matched to a gene: 12.